These 8 T cell receptor beta chains share one sample of origin, sequenced in a study of cytomegalovirus exposure and HLA in healthy donors. Primers: 60 Vbeta forward and 13 Jbeta reverse. Sequenced by immunoSEQ multiplex PCR; TCRdb stores in-frame clones only, minus some. The sample consists of 170,000 or so clones, approximately 80% of them appearing once. The sequenced sample was PBMCs. The receptor set was obtained from a woman in her forties or fifties in good health and CMV-seronegative.

The chain couples TRBV19 to TRBJ2-1; 7 nucleotides line up with TRBD1. This CDR3 is 17 amino acids long. Trimming removed 6 bases from V and 5 bases from J; junction bases left unmatched: 16. Germline-derived CDR1 and CDR2 are LNHDA and SQIVND (reference sequence). CDR3 in amino acids: CASSRPPHRGRDNEQFF. The CDR3 DNA reads as TGTGCCAGTAGCCGGCCCCCCCACAGGGGCCGGGACAATGAGCAGTTCTTC.

J is TRBJ2-7 and V is TRBV11-3; tentative D call: TRBD1 (5 bases). Germline CDR1 and CDR2: SGHNT and YENEEA. V lost 3 bases, J lost 5 bases, and 11 bases lay in between. The CDR3 covers 13 residues. The CDR3 here is CASSLTLGHEQYF. The CDR3 DNA follows: TGTGCCAGCAGCTTGACCCTGGGGCACGAGCAGTACTTC. Variable domain in full (rest from reference TRBV11-3 and TRBJ2-7): EAGVVQSPRYKIIEKKQPVAFWCNPISGHNTLYWYLQNLGQGPELLIRYENEEAVDDSQLPKDRFSAERLKGVDSTLKIQPAELGDSAVYLCASSLTLGHEQYFGPGTRLTVT.

The CDR3 loop is CASSLDGHPEGSHEQYF. DNA for the CDR3: TGTGCCAGCAGCTTAGACGGTCACCCGGAGGGTTCCCACGAGCAGTACTTC. The chain links TRBV7-8 to TRBJ2-7; D possibly corresponds to TRBD2 (6 bases). V lost 1 base to trimming and J lost 5 bases, with 21 bases between them. The CDR3 consists of 17 residues. The V gene's germline CDR1 is SGHVS and CDR2 FQNEAQ.

The chain couples TRBV6-5 to TRBJ1-2; D is uncertain. Trimming cost V 6 bases and J 4 bases, with 6 bases left between them. Germline V gene lookup returns CDR1 MNHEY and CDR2 SVGAGI. This CDR3 spans 11 amino acids. The CDR3 loop is CASSPGYGYTF. CDR3 DNA sequence: TGTGCCAGCAGCCCGGGCTATGGCTACACCTTC.

This chain joins TRBV14 and TRBJ1-4; D is possibly TRBD1 (5 bases). The CDR3 spans 14 residues. V lost 4 bases to trimming and J lost 4 bases, with 10 bases between them. CDR1 and CDR2 from the germline V gene are SGHDN and FVKESK. The DNA of the CDR3 is TGTGCCAGCAGCCCCAGGACAAGTAATGAAAAACTGTTTTTT. Translation: CASSPRTSNEKLFF. The full variable domain, rest sourced from reference TRBV14 and TRBJ1-4, is EAGVTQFPSHSVIEKGQTVTLRCDPISGHDNLYWYRRVMGKEIKFLLHFVKESKQDESGMPNNRFLAERTGGTYSTLKVQPAELEDSGVYFCASSPRTSNEKLFFGSGTQLSVL.

This clone was observed once. The chain carries TRBV4-2 and TRBJ2-5; D gene unclear. The V end lost 0 bases, the J end lost 4 bases, and 12 bases lay between the germline ends. The length of the CDR3 is 15 residues. Germline V lookup: CDR1 LGHNA, CDR2 YNFKEQ. DNA of the CDR3: TGTGCCAGCAGCCAAGACGGAGCCCGCCTAGAGACCCAGTACTTC. It is translated as CASSQDGARLETQYF.

This rearrangement joins TRBV4-3 to TRBJ2-3, with 8 positions matching TRBD2. Per the germline V gene, CDR1 is LGHNA and CDR2 is YSLEER. With 4 bases clipped from V and 3 bases from J, the junction kept 6 bases outside the gene matches. The CDR3 has 15 residues. This CDR3 is CASSPGLAGTDTQYF. DNA of the CDR3: TGCGCCAGCAGCCCCGGACTAGCTGGGACAGATACGCAGTATTTT.

The gene calls are TRBV5-1 and TRBJ2-5; 9 positions match TRBD1. The CDR3 length is 13 residues. The V gene's germline CDR1 is SGHRS and CDR2 YFSETQ. J lost 2 bases, V lost 7 bases, and 3 bases had no gene match. The DNA for the CDR3 is TGCGCCAGCCGGGACAGGGATCAAGAGACCCAGTACTTC. Amino acids: CASRDRDQETQYF.